This TCR beta chain was documented in a study of blood T cell repertoires in COVID-19. V was pared by 1 base and J by 3 bases, with 9 bases of the junction left unmatched. Germline CDR1 and CDR2: MGHRA and YSYEKL. The CDR3 consists of 18 residues. Study processing details: Quantification of nucleated cells was approximated via reference gene primer amplification. Measured with immunoSEQ multiplex PCR; TCRdb has only the in-frame clones, and not every one. V and J calls and clone size come straight from that table; D and trimming were deduced from the DNA. The sample has 99,000 or so clones; approximately 91% are singletons.

This clonotype was obtained from a human donor in a cohort sampled during active COVID-19. The chain employs TRBV4-1 and TRBJ1-4; 9 bases map to TRBD1. Sequenced: peripheral blood. CDR3 nucleotide sequence: TGCGCCAGCAGCCAAGTGCCGCTACGGGACAGGGCTAATGAAAAACTGTTTTTT. Residues: CASSQVPLRDRANEKLFF.